The clone carrying this T cell receptor beta chain is a singleton in its sample. The data originate from a study of control samples from healthy donors and cancer patients. The method was immunoSEQ multiplex PCR; TCRdb's version includes in-frame clones alone and lacks a portion of them. Of almost 40,000 clones detected, about 83% appear once; the ten largest clones hold about a fifth. This CDR3 contains 13 residues. The V gene lost 4 bases and the J gene lost 2 bases, with 8 bases spanning the gap. In germline, CDR1 is MNHEY, CDR2 SVGAGI. The gene calls are TRBV6-5 and TRBJ1-2, with D uncertain. The sequenced sample was PBMCs. This clonotype was obtained from a woman aged 60-70 years with lung cancer. The CDR3 region has the DNA TGTGCCAGCAGTTCCCCGGAAAACTATGGCTACACCTTC. It is translated as CASSSPENYGYTF.